This is a list of T cell receptor beta chains from one sample in a study of blood T cells in healthy people across ages. Each CDR3 protein is one row after TCRdb ran MiXCR on the 5' RACE reads. The sample records around 900,000 distinct CDR3 sequences, just over 50% being singletons. Sequenced material: blood. These receptors came from a woman aged 55-69 years in good health. Both conserved end residues are part of each CDR3. A D gene is named only where the DNA matches it firmly.

d_call	v_call	j_call	cdr3_aa
.	TRBV24-1	TRBJ1-5	CATSDQGTIGPQHF
TRBD1	TRBV2	TRBJ2-5	CANARQGGETQYF
.	TRBV7-2	TRBJ2-1	CASSLDGGIYNEQFF
TRBD1	TRBV5-8	TRBJ1-2	CASSLVEGQVYGYTF
.	TRBV20-1	TRBJ2-7	CSAKFSHYEQYF
TRBD2	TRBV7-6	.	CASSPSPASGRILNEQYF
TRBD2	TRBV7-8	TRBJ2-3	CANSAGLARTQDTQYF
.	TRBV5-1	TRBJ2-7	CASSIWGAPYEQYF
TRBD2	TRBV27	TRBJ2-3	CASRSPARRRGVRDTQYF
.	TRBV20-1	TRBJ1-1	CSAAAGVRLTEAFF
TRBD2	TRBV4-1	TRBJ2-1	CASSQGPGLAGVEQFF
.	TRBV20-1	TRBJ2-5	CSARGVEALALETQYF
.	TRBV24-1	TRBJ2-3	CATSDSLPRQGKTDTQYF
TRBD1	TRBV5-6	TRBJ1-6	CASSWGTAPSPLHF
.	TRBV7-2	TRBJ1-1	CASSLDGGWEAFF
.	TRBV7-9	.	CASSLILVQEGTQYF
.	TRBV7-2	TRBJ2-3	CASSAGLSTDTQYF
.	TRBV27	TRBJ2-7	CASNDLARPYEQYF
.	TRBV15	.	CATSSLKLVDSYNEQYF
.	TRBV20-1	TRBJ1-2	CSAPPGTIGYTF
.	TRBV3-1	TRBJ1-1	CASSLQPGDTEAFF
.	TRBV28	TRBJ2-3	CATRLSLTDTQYF